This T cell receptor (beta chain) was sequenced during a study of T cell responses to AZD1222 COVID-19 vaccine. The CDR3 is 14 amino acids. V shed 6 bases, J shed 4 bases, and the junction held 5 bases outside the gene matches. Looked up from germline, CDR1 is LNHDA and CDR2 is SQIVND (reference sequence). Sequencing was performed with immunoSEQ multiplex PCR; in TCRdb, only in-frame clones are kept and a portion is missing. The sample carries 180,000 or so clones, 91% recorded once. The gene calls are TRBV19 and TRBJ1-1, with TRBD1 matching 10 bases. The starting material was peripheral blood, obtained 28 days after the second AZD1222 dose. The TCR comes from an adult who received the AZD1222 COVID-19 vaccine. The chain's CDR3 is CASSDRGRVTEAFF. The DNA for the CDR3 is TGTGCCAGTAGCGACAGGGGGCGAGTCACTGAAGCTTTCTTT.